Listed here are 12 T cell receptor beta chains from one sample, sequenced in a study of CD8+ T cells in alopecia areata. Reverse transcribed after extraction, RNA yielded cDNA as the sequencing template. Sequencing used immunoSEQ multiplex PCR; TCRdb keeps in-frame clones, though not all of them. The data contain some 130,000 clones, almost 50% of them singletons. The sequencing used CD8+ T cells sorted from blood, collected at week 0. The receptors stem from a human donor with alopecia areata.

This rearrangement joins TRBV7-8 to TRBJ2-7; the match to TRBD1 covers 9 bases. The CDR3 has 16 residues. Germline values: CDR1 SGHVS, CDR2 FQNEAQ. Trimming took 5 bases from V and 2 from J; bases not matched to a gene: 10. The CDR3 spells CASSTSGQGLAYEQYF. The CDR3 bases are TGTGCCAGCAGCACCTCGGGACAGGGACTCGCCTACGAGCAGTACTTC.

The genes are TRBV16 and TRBJ2-1, with D unclear. Trimming took off 4 bases at V and 6 bases at J, with 13 bases between the two ends. Looked up from germline, CDR1 is KGHSY and CDR2 is FQNENV. The length of the CDR3 is 14 residues. The CDR3 DNA reads as TGTGCCAGCAGCCCCTCGTCTGCTTTCAATGAGCAGTTCTTC. Its translation is CASSPSSAFNEQFF. Filled out from reference TRBV16 and TRBJ2-1, the complete variable domain reads GEEVAQTPKHLVRGEGQKAKLYCAPIKGHSYVFWYQQVLKNEFKFLISFQNENVFDETGMPKERFSAKCLPNSPCSLEIQATKLEDSAVYFCASSPSSAFNEQFFGPGTRLTVL.

This clone counts as medium-sized (0.01 to 0.1%). This chain connects TRBV6-4 to TRBJ2-2; D perhaps matches TRBD2 (5 bases). Germline CDR1 and CDR2: MRHNA and SNTAGT. This CDR3 region has 13 residues. Deletions cut 4 bases from V and 2 bases from J, with 5 bases between. The CDR3 loop is CASSGTNTGELFF. CDR3 coding DNA: TGTGCCAGCAGTGGGACTAACACCGGGGAGCTGTTTTTT.

The genes are TRBV5-6 and TRBJ1-1; no reliable D call. Trimming took off 0 bases at V and 4 bases at J, with 10 bases between the two ends. Germline V gene data show CDR1 as SGHDT and CDR2 as YYEEEE. The CDR3 extends over 14 amino acids. The chain's CDR3 is CASSLVIEPTEAFF. CDR3 DNA sequence: TGTGCCAGCAGCTTGGTTATCGAACCCACTGAAGCTTTCTTT.

This sequence joins TRBV13 and TRBJ2-7; D is perhaps TRBD1 (5 bases). Germline values: CDR1 PRHDT, CDR2 FYEKMQ (reference sequence). The CDR3 loop spans 13 amino acids. V was pared by 1 base and J by 3 bases, with 7 bases between. The CDR3 DNA reads TGTGCCAGCAGCTTAGCGACAGACTACGAGCAGTACTTC. Translation: CASSLATDYEQYF.

The chain recombines TRBV11-2 with TRBJ2-7; 10 nucleotides match TRBD1. This CDR3 region has 14 residues. Germline V CDR1 and CDR2: SGHAT, FQNNGV. Trimming at V came to 5 bases and at J to 3 bases, leaving 4 bases not matched to a gene. CDR3 residues: CASSETGGNYEQYF. The CDR3 DNA is TGTGCCAGCAGCGAGACAGGGGGCAACTACGAGCAGTACTTC.

The rearrangement links TRBV2 to TRBJ2-6; 8 bases fit TRBD1. The CDR3 covers 17 residues. Losses at the gene ends were 7 bases for V and 0 bases for J; bases not matched to a gene: 8. Germline loops: CDR1 SNHLY, CDR2 FYNNEI. CDR3 region: CASISSRGPSGANVLTF. CDR3 sequence (DNA): TGTGCCAGCATAAGCAGCAGGGGGCCCTCTGGGGCCAACGTCCTGACTTTC.

There are a few counts of this clone. The chain recombines TRBV30 with TRBJ1-2, with no clear D. The germline V gene has CDR1 GTSNPN and CDR2 SVGIG (reference sequence). The V end was cut by 4 bases, the J end by 4 bases, with 16 bases between. CDR3 length: 14 amino acids. The CDR3 region has the DNA TGTGCCTGGATGGAAGCTTCGGCTTTCTATGGCTACACCTTC. Protein: CAWMEASAFYGYTF. Drawing the rest from reference TRBV30 and TRBJ1-2, the complete variable domain is SQTIHQWPATLVQPVGSPLSLECTVEGTSNPNLYWYRQAAGRGLQLLFYSVGIGQISSEVPQNLSASRPQDRQFILSSKKLLLSDSGFYLCAWMEASAFYGYTFGSGTRLTVV.

The rearrangement uses TRBV6-5 and TRBJ1-2, with 8 positions matching TRBD1. The CDR3 totals 12 residues. CDR1 MNHEY and CDR2 SVGAGI come from the germline V gene. V trimming: 4 bases; J trimming: 7 bases; junction bases outside the gene matches: 2. CDR3 coding DNA: TGTGCCAGCAGTTCACAGGGGGGTGGCTACACCTTC. As protein: CASSSQGGGYTF.

This clone was recorded only once. The rearrangement joins TRBV5-4 to TRBJ1-2; 10 bases are shared with TRBD1. Germline loops: CDR1 SGHNT, CDR2 YYREEE (reference sequence). The CDR3 extends over 15 amino acids. V lost 4 bases to trimming and J lost 3 bases; unmatched junction nucleotides: 6. Here the CDR3 reads CASSALTGGYYGYTF. The CDR3, as DNA: TGTGCCAGCAGCGCATTGACAGGGGGCTACTATGGCTACACCTTC.

This chain uses TRBV29-1 with TRBJ2-7, with D possibly TRBD2 on 6 matching bases. V was shortened by 7 bases and J by 0 bases, with 13 bases between the two germline ends. Germline CDR1 is SQVTM and CDR2 is ANQGSEA. The CDR3 has 13 amino acids. The CDR3 loop is CSAAPGGSYEQYF. The CDR3 DNA follows: TGCAGCGCCGCCCCCGGGGGCTCCTACGAGCAGTACTTC.

The rearrangement uses TRBV4-3 and TRBJ2-2, with 9 positions matching TRBD2. The CDR3 totals 16 residues. Germline V CDR1 and CDR2: LGHNA, YSLEER. V shed 0 bases and J 6 bases; nucleotides not matched to a gene: 5. DNA of the CDR3: TGCGCCAGCAGCCAAGATGGCGAGCGGGGGGCCGGGGAGCTGTTTTTT. Its protein is CASSQDGERGAGELFF.